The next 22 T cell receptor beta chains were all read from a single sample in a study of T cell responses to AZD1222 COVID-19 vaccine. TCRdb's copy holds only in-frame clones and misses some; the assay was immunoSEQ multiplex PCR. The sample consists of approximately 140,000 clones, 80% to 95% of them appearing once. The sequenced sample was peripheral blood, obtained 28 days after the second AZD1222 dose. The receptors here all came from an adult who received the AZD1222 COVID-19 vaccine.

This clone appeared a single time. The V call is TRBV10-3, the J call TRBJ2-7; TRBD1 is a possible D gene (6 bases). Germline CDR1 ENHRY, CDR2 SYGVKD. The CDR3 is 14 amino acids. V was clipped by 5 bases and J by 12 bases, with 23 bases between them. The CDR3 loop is CAISRDKGLLGRYF. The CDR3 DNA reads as TGTGCCATCAGTCGGGACAAGGGGCTTCTGGGAAGGTACTTC.

CDR3 nucleotide sequence: TGTGCCAGCAAGTTTTCAGGGAACTATGGCTACACCTTC. Residues: CASKFSGNYGYTF. The chain couples TRBV27 to TRBJ1-2, with D possibly TRBD1 on 5 matching bases. This CDR3 is 13 amino acids long. Germline V gene sequence: CDR1 MNHEY, CDR2 SMNVEV (reference sequence). Trimming shortened V by 7 bases and J by 2 bases, and 11 bases separated the two germline ends.

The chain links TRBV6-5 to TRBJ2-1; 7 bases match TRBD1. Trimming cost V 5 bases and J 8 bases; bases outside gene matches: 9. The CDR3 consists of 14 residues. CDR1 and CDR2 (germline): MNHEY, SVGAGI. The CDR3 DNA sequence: TGTGCCAGCAGTCCTGGGACACAGGGGTATGAGCAGTTCTTC. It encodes CASSPGTQGYEQFF.

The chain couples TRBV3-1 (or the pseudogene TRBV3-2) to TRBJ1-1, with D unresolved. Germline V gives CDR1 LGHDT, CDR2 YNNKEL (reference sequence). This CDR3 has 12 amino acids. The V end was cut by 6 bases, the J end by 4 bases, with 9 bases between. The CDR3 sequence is CASRRLPTEAFF. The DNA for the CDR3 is TGTGCCAGCAGACGGTTGCCCACTGAAGCTTTCTTT.

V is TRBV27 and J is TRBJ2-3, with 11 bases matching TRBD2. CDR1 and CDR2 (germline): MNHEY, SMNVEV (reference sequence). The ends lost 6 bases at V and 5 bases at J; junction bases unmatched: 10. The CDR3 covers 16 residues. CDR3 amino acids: CASSPLAGGPIDTQYF. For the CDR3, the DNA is TGTGCCAGCAGCCCCCTAGCGGGAGGCCCCATAGATACGCAGTATTTT.

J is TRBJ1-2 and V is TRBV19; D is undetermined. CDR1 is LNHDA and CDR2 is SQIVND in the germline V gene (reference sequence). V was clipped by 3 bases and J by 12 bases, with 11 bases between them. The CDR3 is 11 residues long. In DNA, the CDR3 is TGTGCCAGTAGTATGGCAGGCCTAAACACCTTC. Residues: CASSMAGLNTF.

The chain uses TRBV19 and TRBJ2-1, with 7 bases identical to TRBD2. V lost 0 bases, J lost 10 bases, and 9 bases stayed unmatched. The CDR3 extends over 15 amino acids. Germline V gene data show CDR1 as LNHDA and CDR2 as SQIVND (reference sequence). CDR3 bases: TGTGCCAGTAGTATAGATCGCGCGGGAGCCGGAGAGCAGTTCTTC. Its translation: CASSIDRAGAGEQFF.

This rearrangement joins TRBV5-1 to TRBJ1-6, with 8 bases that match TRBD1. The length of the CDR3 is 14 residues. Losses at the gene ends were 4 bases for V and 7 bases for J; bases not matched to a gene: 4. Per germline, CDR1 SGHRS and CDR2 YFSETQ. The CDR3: CASSRTGNNSPLHF. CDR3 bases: TGCGCCAGCAGCAGGACAGGGAACAATTCACCCCTCCACTTT.

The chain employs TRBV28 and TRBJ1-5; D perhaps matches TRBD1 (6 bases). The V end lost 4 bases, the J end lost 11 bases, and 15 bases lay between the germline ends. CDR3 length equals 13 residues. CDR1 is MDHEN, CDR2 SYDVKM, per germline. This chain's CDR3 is CASSSKGGIAQHF. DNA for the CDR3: TGTGCCAGCAGTTCCAAAGGGGGAATAGCCCAGCATTTT.

This CDR3 is CASSPTGGWGEAFF. The DNA for the CDR3 is TGTGCCAGCAGCCCGACAGGGGGATGGGGTGAAGCTTTCTTT. The chain joins TRBV3-1 (or the pseudogene TRBV3-2) to TRBJ1-1, with 9 positions matching TRBD1. The V and J ends lost 4 bases and 7 bases, in that order; junction bases with no gene match: 7. CDR3 length equals 14 residues. Germline values: CDR1 LGHDT, CDR2 YNNKEL (reference sequence).

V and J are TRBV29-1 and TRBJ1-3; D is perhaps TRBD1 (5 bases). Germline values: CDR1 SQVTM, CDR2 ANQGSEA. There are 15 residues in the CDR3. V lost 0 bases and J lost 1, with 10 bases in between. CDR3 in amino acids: CSVEDSGWSGNTIYF. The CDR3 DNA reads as TGCAGCGTTGAAGATTCAGGGTGGTCTGGAAACACCATATATTTT.

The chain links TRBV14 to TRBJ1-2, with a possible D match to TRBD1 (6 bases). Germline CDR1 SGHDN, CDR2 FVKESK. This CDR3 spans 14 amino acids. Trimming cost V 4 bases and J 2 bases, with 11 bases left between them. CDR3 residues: CASSRKQGNYGYTF. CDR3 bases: TGTGCCAGCAGCCGGAAACAGGGCAACTATGGCTACACCTTC.

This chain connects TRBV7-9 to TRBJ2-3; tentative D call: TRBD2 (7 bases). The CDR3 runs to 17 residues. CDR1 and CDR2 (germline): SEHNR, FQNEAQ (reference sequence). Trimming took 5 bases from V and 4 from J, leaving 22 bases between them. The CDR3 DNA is TGTGCCAGCAGCATAGGACAGCCGGGACTACCACCAGATACGCAGTATTTT. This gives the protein CASSIGQPGLPPDTQYF.

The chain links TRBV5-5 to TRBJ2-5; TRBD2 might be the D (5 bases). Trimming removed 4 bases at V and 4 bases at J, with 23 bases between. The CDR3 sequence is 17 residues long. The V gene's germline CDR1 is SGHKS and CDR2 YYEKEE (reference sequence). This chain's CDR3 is CASSPLVMAGKRETQYF. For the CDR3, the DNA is TGTGCCAGCAGCCCACTTGTGATGGCGGGTAAGCGAGAGACCCAGTACTTC. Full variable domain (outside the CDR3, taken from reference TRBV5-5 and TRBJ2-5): DAGVTQSPTHLIKTRGQQVTLRCSPISGHKSVSWYQQVLGQGPQFIFQYYEKEERGRGNFPDRFSARQFPNYSSELNVNALLLGDSALYLCASSPLVMAGKRETQYFGPGTRLLVL.

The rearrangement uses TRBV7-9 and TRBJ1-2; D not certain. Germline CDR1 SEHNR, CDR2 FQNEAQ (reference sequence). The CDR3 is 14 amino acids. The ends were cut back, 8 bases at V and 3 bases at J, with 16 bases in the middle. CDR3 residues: CASHGSGRDYGYTF. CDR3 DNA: TGTGCCAGCCATGGATCTGGACGGGACTATGGCTACACCTTC.

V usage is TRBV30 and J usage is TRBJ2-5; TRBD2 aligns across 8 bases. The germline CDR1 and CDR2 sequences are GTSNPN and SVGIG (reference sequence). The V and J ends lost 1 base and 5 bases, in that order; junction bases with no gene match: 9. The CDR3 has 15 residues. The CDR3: CAWSGLAGRGETQYF. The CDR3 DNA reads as TGTGCCTGGAGTGGGCTAGCGGGTAGAGGGGAGACCCAGTACTTC.

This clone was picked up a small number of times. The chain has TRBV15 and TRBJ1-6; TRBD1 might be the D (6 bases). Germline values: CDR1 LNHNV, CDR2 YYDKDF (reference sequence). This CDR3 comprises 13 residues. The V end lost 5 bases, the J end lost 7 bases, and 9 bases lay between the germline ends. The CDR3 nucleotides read TGTGCCACCAGCGGGACAAGGAATTCACCCCTCCACTTT. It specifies CATSGTRNSPLHF.

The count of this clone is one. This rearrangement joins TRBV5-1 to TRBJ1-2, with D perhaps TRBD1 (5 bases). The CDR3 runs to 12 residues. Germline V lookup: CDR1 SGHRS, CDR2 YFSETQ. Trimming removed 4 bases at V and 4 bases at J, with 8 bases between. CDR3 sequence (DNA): TGCGCCAGCAGCCCAGGGAGCTATGGCTACACCTTC. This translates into CASSPGSYGYTF.

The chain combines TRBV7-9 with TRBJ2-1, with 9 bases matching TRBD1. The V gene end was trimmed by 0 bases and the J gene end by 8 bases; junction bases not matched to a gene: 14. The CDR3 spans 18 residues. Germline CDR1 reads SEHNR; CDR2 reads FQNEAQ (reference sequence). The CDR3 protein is CASSLAYHRGRLGDEQFF. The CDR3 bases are TGTGCCAGCAGCTTAGCCTACCACAGGGGGCGGCTGGGCGATGAGCAGTTCTTC.

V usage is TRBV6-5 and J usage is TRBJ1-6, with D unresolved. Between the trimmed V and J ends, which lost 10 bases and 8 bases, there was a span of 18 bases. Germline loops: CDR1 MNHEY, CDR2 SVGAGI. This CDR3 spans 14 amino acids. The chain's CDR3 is CATMNRYPDSPLHF. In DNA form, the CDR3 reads TGTGCCACCATGAATCGCTATCCGGATTCACCCCTCCACTTT.

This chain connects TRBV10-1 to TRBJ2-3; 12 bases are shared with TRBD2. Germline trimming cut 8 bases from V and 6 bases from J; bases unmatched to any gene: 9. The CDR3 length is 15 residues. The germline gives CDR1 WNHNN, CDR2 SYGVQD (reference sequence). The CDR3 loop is CASGRLAGDLDTQYF. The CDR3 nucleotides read TGCGCCAGCGGAAGACTAGCGGGAGATCTTGATACGCAGTATTTT.

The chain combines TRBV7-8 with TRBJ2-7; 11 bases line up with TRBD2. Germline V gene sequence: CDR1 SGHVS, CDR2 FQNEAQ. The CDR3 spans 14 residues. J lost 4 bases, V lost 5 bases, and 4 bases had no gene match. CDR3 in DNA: TGTGCCAGCAGCCTTCTAGCGGGGGGATACGAGCAGTACTTC. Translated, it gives CASSLLAGGYEQYF.